Listed below are T cell receptor beta chains from one sample, sequenced in a study of blood T cell repertoires in COVID-19. Using immunoSEQ multiplex PCR, the repertoire was profiled, and TCRdb retains in-frame clones only, with some absent. The data contain about 220,000 clones, 84% of them singletons. Sequenced sample: PBMCs or T cells enriched from blood (not recorded which). These receptor sequences come from a woman between 35 and 50 years old who had recovered from COVID-19. Each CDR3 is given with its conserved first and last residue.

len	v_gene	j_gene	CDR3aa
12	TRBV25-1	TRBJ1-2	CASSGTGRGYTF
12	TRBV2	TRBJ2-1	CASGQGYSEQFF
15	TRBV27	TRBJ2-7	CASSPSGVSGLFQYF
13	TRBV10-3	TRBJ1-4	CAIRDMVFEKLFF
14	TRBV3-1/TRBV3-2	TRBJ2-1	CASSQRGLGNEQFF
14	TRBV9	TRBJ2-5	CASSVVADQETQYF
13	TRBV29-1	TRBJ1-5	CSVAQGSNQPQHF
11	TRBV19	TRBJ1-2	CASSTGQALTF
13	TRBV7-2	TRBJ1-1	CASTQGSYTEAFF
17	TRBV25-1	TRBJ2-2	CASSPRGLAGNTGELFF
16	TRBV15	TRBJ1-2	CATSRGRRGQSSGYTF
11	TRBV6-2/TRBV6-3	TRBJ2-1	CASSHGDEQFF
16	TRBV28	TRBJ1-5	CASSSSRQGYNQPQHF
18	TRBV5-1	TRBJ2-1	CASSLGGGAQASYNEQFF
17	TRBV4-1	TRBJ2-1	CASSRTSSYGLYNEQFF
14	TRBV2	TRBJ2-1	CASSDQTGGGEQFF
14	TRBV30	TRBJ2-1	CAWQTSGVYNEQFF
12	TRBV5-1	TRBJ1-2	CASSSPAGEGTF
15	TRBV27	TRBJ1-2	CASRGGFGDDYGYTF
16	TRBV27	TRBJ2-3	CASSLTSRRSTDTQYF
15	TRBV14	TRBJ1-1	CASSQDRRFNTEAFF
17	TRBV7-2	TRBJ2-1	CASRPLMERQLYNEQFF
12	TRBV6-6	TRBJ1-3	CASFGSGNTIYF
13	TRBV25-1	TRBJ2-1	CASSEMTGARQFF
18	TRBV24-1	TRBJ2-1	CATSDSGRRTGAYNEQFF
15	TRBV7-6	TRBJ2-3	CASSPSGGTTDTQYF
16	TRBV18	TRBJ2-1	CASSPTDRGGSNEQFF
15	TRBV3-1/TRBV3-2	TRBJ1-2	CASSQGSGNSYGYTF
15	TRBV3-1/TRBV3-2	TRBJ2-7	CASSQGSGQGYEQYF
14	TRBV7-8	TRBJ2-2	CASSLELFTGELFF
13	TRBV19	TRBJ1-2	CASSIGGFDGYTF
16	TRBV9	TRBJ2-1	CASSAGLAGAVGEQFF
13	TRBV6-5	TRBJ1-1	CASPQGAGTEAFF
16	TRBV5-1	TRBJ2-7	CASSLVEGHLTYEQYF
15	TRBV4-3	TRBJ2-1	CASSIRDSLSNEQFF
15	TRBV6-4	TRBJ2-7	CASSDPTGTSPEQYF
15	TRBV5-1	TRBJ2-1	CASSLDGNDYNEQFF
16	TRBV28	TRBJ2-2	CASTSHGQLNTGELFF
15	TRBV5-1	TRBJ2-1	CASSLRGQAYNEQFF
17	TRBV27	TRBJ2-5	CASSLWWPLPGGETQYF
13	TRBV9	TRBJ1-2	CASSVSGNYGYTF
15	TRBV3-1/TRBV3-2	TRBJ2-1	CASSSPTHASNEQFF
14	TRBV7-9	TRBJ2-1	CASRAGLASNEQFF
18	TRBV9	TRBJ2-3	CASSVEGVGQTSTDTQYF
17	TRBV9	TRBJ2-1	CASSVAQASGLYNEQFF
15	TRBV3-1/TRBV3-2	TRBJ1-2	CASSPWDTPIAGYTF
14	TRBV20-1	TRBJ2-3	CSASRQGISDTQYF
12	TRBV12-3/TRBV12-4	TRBJ2-5	CASRGTSGTQYF
13	TRBV7-8	TRBJ2-7	CASSLAQIYEQYF
23	TRBV28	TRBJ2-2	CASSFRTLVTSGRLILNTGELFF
13	TRBV27	TRBJ1-1	CASSSPPREAAFF
16	TRBV28	TRBJ1-2	CASSPIPSTGNYGYTF
17	TRBV7-9	TRBJ2-1	CASSLAPSGSSYNEQFF
16	TRBV28	TRBJ2-7	CASSLLLAFSSYEQYF